What follows are 17 T cell receptor beta chains derived from one specimen sequenced in a study of PD-L1 blockade in urothelial cancer. Specified time point: pretreatment peripheral blood. Profiled with immunoSEQ multiplex PCR; TCRdb holds only in-frame clones, not every one. The sample holds 33,000 or so clones, roughly 82% seen once. The source material was PBMCs, sampled around atezolizumab (anti-PD-L1) treatment. The receptors shown here come from a man between 60 and 75 years old with urothelial cancer.

V usage is TRBV5-6 and J usage is TRBJ1-1; unclear D gene. CDR1 and CDR2 (germline): SGHDT, YYEEEE. The CDR3 runs to 18 residues. The germline V and J ends were trimmed by 4 bases and 1 base, with 23 bases remaining between them. The CDR3 DNA is TGTGCCAGCAGCCCCCTCCGTACCCTCTCCGGGAAGAACACTGAAGCTTTCTTT. This gives the protein CASSPLRTLSGKNTEAFF.

V is TRBV9 and J is TRBJ1-6; TRBD1 is a possible D gene (6 bases). The CDR3 totals 16 residues. Between the trimmed V and J ends, which lost 3 bases and 5 bases, there was a span of 15 bases. Germline-derived CDR1 and CDR2 are SGDLS and YYNGEE. CDR3: CASSARGEKNNSPLHF. The CDR3 nucleotides are TGTGCCAGCAGCGCCAGGGGAGAGAAGAATAATTCACCCCTCCACTTT.

The table lists this clone with a few counts. The gene calls are TRBV4-2 and TRBJ1-3; TRBD1 is a possible D gene (6 bases). Germline V lookup: CDR1 LGHNA, CDR2 YNFKEQ. Trimming removed 0 bases from V and 0 bases from J, with 12 bases in between. The CDR3 length is 17 residues. Here the CDR3 DNA reads TGTGCCAGCAGCCAAGATCGACAGGCTGGCTCTGGAAACACCATATATTTT. It is translated as CASSQDRQAGSGNTIYF.

The CDR3 sequence is CASSPSTGGLQETQYF. The CDR3 bases are TGTGCCAGCAGCCCATCTACAGGGGGCCTCCAAGAGACCCAGTACTTC. The chain couples TRBV2 to TRBJ2-5, with 9 bases identical to TRBD1. This CDR3 contains 16 residues. V dropped 6 bases and J dropped 1; count of bases not matched to a gene: 9. Germline V gives CDR1 SNHLY, CDR2 FYNNEI.

The chain uses TRBV5-4 and TRBJ2-3; TRBD2 matches 14 bases. Germline CDR1 is SGHNT and CDR2 is YYREEE (reference sequence). The CDR3 length is 16 residues. The J segment lost 7 bases and the V segment lost 3 bases, leaving 7 bases of the junction unmatched. The CDR3 region is CASSWGLAGAANTQYF. CDR3 bases: TGTGCCAGCAGCTGGGGACTAGCGGGGGCCGCTAATACGCAGTATTTT.

The chain has TRBV4-2 and TRBJ2-7; 9 bases match TRBD2. This CDR3 has 15 residues. CDR1 and CDR2 from the germline V gene are LGHNA and YNFKEQ. V lost 4 bases to trimming and J lost 4 bases; unmatched junction nucleotides: 8. The CDR3 reads CASSPLAGGPYEQYF. The CDR3 DNA reads TGTGCCAGCAGCCCCCTGGCGGGGGGGCCGTACGAGCAGTACTTC.

The gene calls are TRBV5-1 and TRBJ1-4, with D hard to call. V was cut by 4 bases and J by 14 bases, with 18 bases left in between. Germline CDR1 and CDR2: SGHRS and YFSETQ. This CDR3 region has 13 residues. The CDR3 spells CASSAAEDGSLFF. For the CDR3, the DNA is TGCGCCAGCAGCGCGGCGGAGGACGGAAGTCTGTTTTTT.

The rearrangement joins TRBV27 to TRBJ2-6, with D unclear. The germline V and J ends were trimmed by 8 bases and 3 bases, with 17 bases remaining between them. The CDR3 covers 16 residues. Germline CDR1 MNHEY, CDR2 SMNVEV (reference sequence). The CDR3 loop is CASSKRRPDGANVLTF. The DNA for the CDR3 is TGTGCCAGCTCTAAACGGCGGCCAGATGGGGCCAACGTCCTGACTTTC.

This clone has just one count. The CDR3 DNA sequence: TGTGCCAGCAGCGCCGGGACAGGCCAGAACCAAGAGACCCAGTACTTC. This gives the protein CASSAGTGQNQETQYF. The V and J genes are TRBV5-6 and TRBJ2-5; 8 nucleotides match TRBD1. There are 16 residues in the CDR3. The trim removed 4 bases at V and 0 bases at J, leaving 8 bases unmatched. Germline V CDR1 and CDR2: SGHDT, YYEEEE.

This clone was seen more than once but under ten times. The chain combines TRBV20-1 with TRBJ1-1, with D unclear. The germline V gene has CDR1 DFQATT and CDR2 SNEGSKA (reference sequence). Trimming shortened V by 3 bases and J by 11 bases, and 13 bases separated the two germline ends. The CDR3 spans 11 residues. The CDR3 sequence is CSASSGRGAFF. The CDR3 nucleotides read TGCAGTGCTAGTAGCGGTCGTGGGGCTTTCTTT.

The rearrangement links TRBV5-1 to TRBJ2-3; 7 bases map to TRBD1. This CDR3 is built from 15 residues. Per the germline V gene, CDR1 is SGHRS and CDR2 is YFSETQ. V lost 5 bases and J lost 1; bases outside the gene matches: 7. The CDR3 reads CASSEGAPGTDTQYF. CDR3 DNA sequence: TGCGCCAGCAGTGAGGGGGCGCCGGGCACAGATACGCAGTATTTT.

The rearrangement joins TRBV30 to TRBJ1-1, with 7 positions matching TRBD1. Unmatched junction bases numbered 5, after V lost 6 bases and J lost 7 bases. The germline V gene has CDR1 GTSNPN and CDR2 SVGIG (reference sequence). This CDR3 has 11 amino acids. The CDR3 region is CACQGDGEAFF. CDR3 DNA sequence: TGTGCCTGTCAGGGGGACGGTGAAGCTTTCTTT.

The rearrangement joins TRBV28 to TRBJ1-5, with D maybe TRBD1 (6 bases). The V end was cut by 5 bases, the J end by 7 bases, with 12 bases between. There are 13 residues in the CDR3. Per the germline V gene, CDR1 is MDHEN and CDR2 is SYDVKM. For the CDR3, the DNA is TGTGCCAGCAGTAGGACAGAACAACAGCCCCAGCATTTT. Translating it yields CASSRTEQQPQHF.

The chain recombines TRBV2 with TRBJ2-6; the match to TRBD1 covers 7 bases. Losses at the gene ends were 6 bases for V and 4 bases for J; bases not matched to a gene: 6. In germline, CDR1 is SNHLY, CDR2 FYNNEI. The CDR3 spans 15 residues. The CDR3 reads CASSKGARGANVLTF. CDR3 coding DNA: TGTGCCAGCAGCAAGGGGGCGCGAGGGGCCAACGTCCTGACTTTC.

This chain uses TRBV4-2 with TRBJ2-3, with TRBD2 identical over 8 bases. Per the germline V gene, CDR1 is LGHNA and CDR2 is YNFKEQ. The J segment lost 0 bases and the V segment lost 4 bases, leaving 12 bases of the junction unmatched. The CDR3 covers 18 residues. The DNA of the CDR3 is TGTGCCAGCAGCCTGGCGGGGGGCCGTAGATCTAGCACAGATACGCAGTATTTT. Its translation: CASSLAGGRRSSTDTQYF.

This clone has only a few counts. The chain is built from TRBV7-9 and TRBJ2-3; 13 bases agree with TRBD2. This CDR3 has 14 residues. Per the germline V gene, CDR1 is SEHNR and CDR2 is FQNEAQ (reference sequence). The V segment lost 8 bases and the J segment 3 bases; nucleotides outside the gene matches: 2. CDR3 sequence: CASGLAGATDTQYF. In DNA form, the CDR3 reads TGTGCCAGCGGACTAGCGGGGGCAACAGATACGCAGTATTTT.

In DNA form, the CDR3 reads TGTGCCAGCAGCTCGGGACTAGCGGGGCCCCGTACGCAGTATTTT. Translation gives CASSSGLAGPRTQYF. The V and J genes are TRBV7-2 and TRBJ2-3; 13 bases are shared with TRBD2. V shed 4 bases, J shed 8 bases, and the junction held 6 bases outside the gene matches. Germline lookup yields CDR1 SGHTA and CDR2 FQGNSA. The CDR3 is 15 amino acids.